This T cell receptor (beta chain) was captured by sequencing in a study of T cells in Graves' hyperthyroidism and ophthalmopathy. Study results and caveats: Among thyroid clonotypes expanded above 0.001, most also appeared in blood.

Patients were excluded for uncontrolled infection, other autoimmune disease, pregnancy or lactation. TCR beta CDR3 regions were amplified from RNA transcripts. The TCR CDR3 was amplified in a first-round RT-PCR using the HTBI primer set. TCRdb redid the calling of the multiplex PCR reads with MiXCR, one entry per CDR3 protein. Of hundreds of thousands of distinct CDR3 sequences listed, approximately 15% are singletons. There are many counts of this clonotype. Its target is unknown. This CDR3 comprises 16 residues. J lost 0 bases, V lost 4 bases, and 7 bases had no gene match. The germline CDR1 and CDR2 sequences are DFQATT and SNEGSKA (reference sequence).

The sequence came from a woman in her forties or fifties with Graves' ophthalmopathy. Sequenced: blood. The chain employs TRBV20-1 and TRBJ2-3; 10 bases are shared with TRBD2. CDR3 residues: CSANSGRTSSTDTQYF. CDR3 sequence (DNA): TGCAGTGCTAATAGCGGGAGGACCTCTAGCACAGATACGCAGTATTTT.